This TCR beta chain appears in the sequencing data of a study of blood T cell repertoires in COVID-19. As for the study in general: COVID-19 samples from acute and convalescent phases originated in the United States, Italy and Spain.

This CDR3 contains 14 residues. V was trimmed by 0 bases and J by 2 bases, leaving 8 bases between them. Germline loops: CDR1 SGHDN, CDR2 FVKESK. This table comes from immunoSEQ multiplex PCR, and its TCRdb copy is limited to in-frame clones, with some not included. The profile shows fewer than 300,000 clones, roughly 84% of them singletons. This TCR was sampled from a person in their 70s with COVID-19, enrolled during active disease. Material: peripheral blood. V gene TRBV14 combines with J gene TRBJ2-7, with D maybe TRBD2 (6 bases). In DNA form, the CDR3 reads TGTGCCAGCAGCCAAGATAGCGGCCCCTACGAGCAGTACTTC. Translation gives CASSQDSGPYEQYF.